The entry below describes one T cell receptor (beta chain). TCRdb reprocessed the RT-PCR reads via MiXCR and lists one record per CDR3 protein. The repertoire holds about 680,000 distinct CDR3 sequences, with approximately 15% as singletons. Germline V gene lookup returns CDR1 SGHTA and CDR2 FQGNSA. The CDR3 loop spans 14 amino acids. Trimming took 2 bases from V and 6 from J, leaving 13 bases between them. Sequencing was carried out using memory CD4+ T cells from blood. The clonotype was recovered from a female donor in good health, serving as a healthy control. The rearrangement links TRBV7-2 to TRBJ1-2; weak D call: TRBD1 (6 bases). DNA for the CDR3: TGTGCCAGCAGCTTAAGACAGGCGATTAATGGCTACACCTTC. Translation gives CASSLRQAINGYTF.